Listed below are T cell receptor beta chains from one sample, sequenced in a study of T cell responses to AZD1222 COVID-19 vaccine. Method: immunoSEQ multiplex PCR; TCRdb's copy keeps in-frame clones and lacks some. The table includes a few hundred thousand clones, 80% to 95% detected once. The sequencing used peripheral blood, collected on day 0 of AZD1222 vaccination. The receptors come from an adult in good health. Both conserved end residues are part of each CDR3. The order of the fields is V gene, D gene, J gene, clone size, CDR3 DNA, CDR3 protein. A D gene is named only where the DNA matches it firmly. Size is stated for part of the rows, as once, few or many counts, or as a class when the clone is expanded.

>TRBV5-1|TRBD1|TRBJ2-1|.
TGCGCCAGCGACTTCACAGGGGGACACAATGAGCAGTTCTTC
CASDFTGGHNEQFF
>TRBV9|.|TRBJ1-5|.
TGTGCCAGCAGCGTAGACCAGGGGCAGCCCCAGCATTTT
CASSVDQGQPQHF
>TRBV19|.|TRBJ1-2|.
TGTGCCAGTAGTACAGGGGAGGTTTATGGCTACACCTTC
CASSTGEVYGYTF
>TRBV28|TRBD1|TRBJ1-6|.
TGTGCCAGCAGAGTTGGACAGGGAGGCTCACCCCTCCACTTT
CASRVGQGGSPLHF
>TRBV18|.|TRBJ2-1|.
TGTGCCAGCTCGGATCGGACAGCCCCCTTGACGTTCTTC
CASSDRTAPLTFF
>TRBV10-3|.|TRBJ2-7|.
TGTGCCATCAGTGTCGGTACCCCCTACGAGCAGTACTTC
CAISVGTPYEQYF
>TRBV6-5|.|TRBJ1-3|.
TGTGCCAGCAGTTACGGTGGAAGTGGAAACACCATATATTTT
CASSYGGSGNTIYF
>TRBV14|.|TRBJ2-5|once
TGTGCCAGCAGAGCATATTACTACCCGGAGACCCAGTACTTC
CASRAYYYPETQYF
>TRBV25-1|.|TRBJ1-3|.
TGTGCCACCTCCTCCGGGTCCTACTCTGGAAACACCATATATTTT
CATSSGSYSGNTIYF
>TRBV12-3/TRBV12-4|TRBD1|TRBJ1-2|.
TGTGCCAGCAGACAAAGAGGGGGCCATGGCTACACCTTC
CASRQRGGHGYTF
>TRBV3-1/TRBV3-2|.|TRBJ1-3|.
TGTGCCAGCAGCCACCTCGGGGGGCCTGGAAACACCATATATTTT
CASSHLGGPGNTIYF
>TRBV20-1|TRBD1|TRBJ1-5|.
TGCAGTGGCAGTGACAGGGGTTATAGCAATCAGCCCCAGCATTTT
CSGSDRGYSNQPQHF
>TRBV6-5|TRBD1|TRBJ2-2|.
TGTGCCAGCAGTTCCCCAGGGGGATGGTCCGGGGAGCTGTTTTTT
CASSSPGGWSGELFF
>TRBV28|.|TRBJ1-1|once
TGTGCCAGCAGTCCCCCTTCCACTACGAACACTGAAGCTTTCTTT
CASSPPSTTNTEAFF
>TRBV2|.|TRBJ2-1|once
TGTGCCAGCATAACTTGGCCCAATGAGCAGTTCTTC
CASITWPNEQFF
>TRBV3-1/TRBV3-2|.|TRBJ2-7|.
TGTGCCAGCAGCCAACCGGGACCCCTTGTCCAGCAGTACTTC
CASSQPGPLVQQYF
>TRBV7-2|.|TRBJ2-5|.
TGTGCCAGCAGCCCCACCTCGACCCTAGGGGAGACCCAGTACTTC
CASSPTSTLGETQYF
>TRBV28|.|TRBJ1-2|.
TGTGCCAGCAGTTTAATAGCCAGGGACGGCTATGGCTACACCTTC
CASSLIARDGYGYTF
>TRBV11-2|TRBD2|TRBJ2-7|.
TGTGCCAGCAGCCGACTACTAGCGGGGCCCTACGAGCAGTACTTC
CASSRLLAGPYEQYF
>TRBV6-6|TRBD1|TRBJ2-7|.
TGTGCCAGCAAGGTAGGGGGCAACTACGAGCAGTACTTC
CASKVGGNYEQYF
>TRBV10-3|TRBD1|TRBJ1-5|.
TGTGCCATCAGTGGACAGGGACAGCCCCAGCATTTT
CAISGQGQPQHF
>TRBV28|.|TRBJ2-5|.
TGTGCCAGCAGTCCGGTGGAGGTGACCCAGTACTTC
CASSPVEVTQYF
>TRBV5-1|TRBD2|TRBJ2-1|.
TGCGCCAGCAGCTTGTCATCGAGCGGGGCCTACAATGAGCAGTTCTTC
CASSLSSSGAYNEQFF
>TRBV3-1/TRBV3-2|.|TRBJ1-2|once
TGTGCCAGCAGCCAAGAAACTACCGGCCGGGGGGCGGGGAGGGGCTACACCTTC
CASSQETTGRGAGRGYTF
>TRBV28|.|TRBJ2-2|.
TGTGCCAGCAGCGATTTAATCGGGGAGCTGTTTTTT
CASSDLIGELFF
>TRBV11-2|TRBD2|TRBJ2-7|once
TGTGCCAGCAGCTTTAGCGGGAGTCGGTACGAGCAGTACTTC
CASSFSGSRYEQYF
>TRBV12-3/TRBV12-4|.|TRBJ2-7|.
TGTGCCAGCAGTTCGACTAGTAACGAGCAGTACTTC
CASSSTSNEQYF
>TRBV28|.|TRBJ1-2|.
TGTGCCAGCAGTCCATCGGGACCCCTGGTCAACTATGGCTACACCTTC
CASSPSGPLVNYGYTF
>TRBV6-5|TRBD1|TRBJ1-1|once
TGTGCCAGCAGCGATGCTGGGACAGGGTACACTGAAGCTTTCTTT
CASSDAGTGYTEAFF
>TRBV29-1|TRBD2|TRBJ2-7|.
TGCAGCGGTCTCTTAGCGGGAGACGGTCCTGGGCAGTACTTC
CSGLLAGDGPGQYF
>TRBV6-4|.|TRBJ1-1|.
TGTGCCAGCAGTGACCAAACAGCGAAGCTCTTAACTGAAGCTTTCTTT
CASSDQTAKLLTEAFF
>TRBV11-3|.|TRBJ1-4|.
TGTGCCAGCAGACCGAGGAGTAAAAAACTGTTTTTT
CASRPRSKKLFF
>TRBV27|.|TRBJ2-5|.
TGTGCCAGCAGTTTATCGCCCCAAGAGACCCAGTACTTC
CASSLSPQETQYF
>TRBV7-8|TRBD1|TRBJ1-4|.
TGTGCCAGCAGCGCCCGACAGGGGGTTAATGAAAAACTGTTTTTT
CASSARQGVNEKLFF
>TRBV18|.|TRBJ2-7|.
TGTGCCAGCTCACCGCCTAGCGCTGGCTACGAGCAGTACTTC
CASSPPSAGYEQYF
>TRBV6-1|.|TRBJ2-7|.
TGTGCCAGCAGTGAAGCCCCGGACAGTTCCTACGAGCAGTACTTC
CASSEAPDSSYEQYF
>TRBV7-8|.|TRBJ2-7|.
TGTGCCAGCAGCTTAGTCGGGGGCCACGAGCAGTACTTC
CASSLVGGHEQYF
>TRBV3-1/TRBV3-2|TRBD2|TRBJ2-7|.
TGTGCCAGCAGCACAGGCCTAGCGGGATCCTACGAGCAGTACTTC
CASSTGLAGSYEQYF
>TRBV6-2/TRBV6-3|.|TRBJ1-5|.
TGTGCCAGCAGTTACTGGTGGGGAGGTGATCAGCCCCAGCATTTT
CASSYWWGGDQPQHF
>TRBV28|.|TRBJ1-5|few
TGTGCCAGCACCCCCAGGGGATTCCGAGAAGAAGCAGGACGGCATTTT
CASTPRGFREEAGRHF
>TRBV7-2|.|TRBJ2-2|.
TGTGCCAGCAGCTTAACCGGGGAGCTGTTTTTT
CASSLTGELFF
>TRBV11-2|.|TRBJ1-6|.
TGTGCCAGCTGCAGGGTTCATAATTCACCCCTCCACTTT
CASCRVHNSPLHF
>TRBV5-4|.|TRBJ1-2|.
TGTGCCAGCAGGTTCGGAGGGGGAGGAAACTATGGCTACACCTTC
CASRFGGGGNYGYTF